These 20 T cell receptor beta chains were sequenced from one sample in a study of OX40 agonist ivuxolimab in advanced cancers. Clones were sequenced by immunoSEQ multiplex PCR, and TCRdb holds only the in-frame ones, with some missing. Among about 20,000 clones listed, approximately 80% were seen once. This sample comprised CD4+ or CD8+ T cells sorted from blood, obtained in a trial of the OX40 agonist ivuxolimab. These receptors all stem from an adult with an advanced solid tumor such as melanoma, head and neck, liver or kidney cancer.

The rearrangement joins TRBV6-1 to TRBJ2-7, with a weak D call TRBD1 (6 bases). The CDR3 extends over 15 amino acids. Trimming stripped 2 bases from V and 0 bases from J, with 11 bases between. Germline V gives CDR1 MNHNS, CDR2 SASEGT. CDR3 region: CASSEKGGISYEQYF. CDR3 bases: TGTGCCAGCAGTGAAAAAGGGGGAATCTCCTACGAGCAGTACTTC.

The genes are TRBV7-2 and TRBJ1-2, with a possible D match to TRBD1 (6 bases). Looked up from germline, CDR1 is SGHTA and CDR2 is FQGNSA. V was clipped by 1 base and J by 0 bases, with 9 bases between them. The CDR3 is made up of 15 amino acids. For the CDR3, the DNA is TGTGCCAGCAGCTTAGGGGAGGGGGCTAACTATGGCTACACCTTC. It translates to CASSLGEGANYGYTF.

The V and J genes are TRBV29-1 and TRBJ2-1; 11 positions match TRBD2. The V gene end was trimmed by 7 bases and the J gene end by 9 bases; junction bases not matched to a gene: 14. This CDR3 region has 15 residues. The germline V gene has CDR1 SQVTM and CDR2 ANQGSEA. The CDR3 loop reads CSAHGLAGPYFEQFF. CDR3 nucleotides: TGCAGCGCCCACGGACTAGCGGGCCCCTACTTTGAGCAGTTCTTC.

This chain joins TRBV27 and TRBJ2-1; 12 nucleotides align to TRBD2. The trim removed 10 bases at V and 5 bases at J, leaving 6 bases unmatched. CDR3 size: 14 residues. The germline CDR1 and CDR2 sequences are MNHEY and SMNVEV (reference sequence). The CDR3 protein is CANLLAGGNNEQFF. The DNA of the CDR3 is TGTGCCAACCTACTAGCGGGAGGAAACAATGAGCAGTTCTTC.

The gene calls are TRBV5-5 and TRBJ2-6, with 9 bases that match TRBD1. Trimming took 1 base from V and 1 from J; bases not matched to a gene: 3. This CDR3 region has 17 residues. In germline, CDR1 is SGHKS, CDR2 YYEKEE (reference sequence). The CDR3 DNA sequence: TGTGCCAGCAGCTTGCGGGACAGGGATTCTGGGGCCAACGTCCTGACTTTC. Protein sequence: CASSLRDRDSGANVLTF. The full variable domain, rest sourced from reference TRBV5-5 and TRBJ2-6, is DAGVTQSPTHLIKTRGQQVTLRCSPISGHKSVSWYQQVLGQGPQFIFQYYEKEERGRGNFPDRFSARQFPNYSSELNVNALLLGDSALYLCASSLRDRDSGANVLTFGAGSRLTVL.

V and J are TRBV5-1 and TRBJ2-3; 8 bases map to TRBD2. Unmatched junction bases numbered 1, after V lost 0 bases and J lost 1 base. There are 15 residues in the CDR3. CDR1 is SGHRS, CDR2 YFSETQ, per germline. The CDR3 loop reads CASSLAGGRTDTQYF. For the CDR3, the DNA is TGCGCCAGCAGCTTGGCGGGGGGGCGCACAGATACGCAGTATTTT.

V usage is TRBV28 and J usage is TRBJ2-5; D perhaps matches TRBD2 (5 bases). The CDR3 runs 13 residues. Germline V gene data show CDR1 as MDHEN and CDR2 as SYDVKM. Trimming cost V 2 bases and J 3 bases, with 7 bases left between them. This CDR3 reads CASSLLSEETQYF. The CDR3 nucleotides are TGTGCCAGCAGTTTACTTAGCGAAGAGACCCAGTACTTC.

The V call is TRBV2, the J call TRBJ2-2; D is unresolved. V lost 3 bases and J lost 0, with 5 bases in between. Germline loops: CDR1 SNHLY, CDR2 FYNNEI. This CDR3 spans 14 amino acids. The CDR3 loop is CASSDRANTGELFF. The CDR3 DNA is TGTGCCAGCAGTGACAGAGCGAACACCGGGGAGCTGTTTTTT. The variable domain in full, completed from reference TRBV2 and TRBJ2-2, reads EPEVTQTPSHQVTQMGQEVILRCVPISNHLYFYWYRQILGQKVEFLVSFYNNEISEKSEIFDDQFSVERPDGSNFTLKIRSTKLEDSAMYFCASSDRANTGELFFGEGSRLTVL.

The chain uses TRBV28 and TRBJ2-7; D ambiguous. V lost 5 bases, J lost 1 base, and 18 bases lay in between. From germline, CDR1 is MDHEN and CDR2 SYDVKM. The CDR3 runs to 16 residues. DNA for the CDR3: TGTGCCAGCAGTCCCCGTGCTTGGGTTCCATCCTACGAGCAGTACTTC. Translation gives CASSPRAWVPSYEQYF.

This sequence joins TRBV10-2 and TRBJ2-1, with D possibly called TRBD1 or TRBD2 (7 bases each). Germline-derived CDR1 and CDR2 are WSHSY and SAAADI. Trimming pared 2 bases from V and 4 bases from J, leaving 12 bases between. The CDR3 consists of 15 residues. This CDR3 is CASSENRGLYNEQFF. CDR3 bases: TGCGCCAGCAGTGAGAACAGGGGACTATACAATGAGCAGTTCTTC.

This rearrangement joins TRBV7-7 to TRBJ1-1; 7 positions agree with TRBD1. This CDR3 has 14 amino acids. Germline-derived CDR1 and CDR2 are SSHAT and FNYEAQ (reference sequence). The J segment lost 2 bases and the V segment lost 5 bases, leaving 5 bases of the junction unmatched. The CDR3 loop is CASSLQGINTEAFF. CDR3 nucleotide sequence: TGTGCCAGCAGCCTACAGGGGATTAACACTGAAGCTTTCTTT.

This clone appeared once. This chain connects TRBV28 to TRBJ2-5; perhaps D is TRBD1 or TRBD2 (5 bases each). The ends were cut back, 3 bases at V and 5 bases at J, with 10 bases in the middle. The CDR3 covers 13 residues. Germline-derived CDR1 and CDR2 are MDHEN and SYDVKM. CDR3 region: CASSFSGHETQYF. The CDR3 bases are TGTGCCAGCAGTTTTTCGGGGCACGAGACCCAGTACTTC.

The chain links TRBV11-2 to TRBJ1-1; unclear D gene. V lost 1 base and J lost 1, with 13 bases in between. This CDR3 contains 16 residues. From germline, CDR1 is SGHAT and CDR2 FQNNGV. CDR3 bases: TGTGCCAGCAGCTTAGGTAGGGCGGCTACGAACACTGAAGCTTTCTTT. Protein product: CASSLGRAATNTEAFF.

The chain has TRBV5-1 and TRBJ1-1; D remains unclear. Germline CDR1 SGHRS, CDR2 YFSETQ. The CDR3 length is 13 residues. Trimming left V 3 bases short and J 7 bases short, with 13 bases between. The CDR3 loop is CASSSVGPHEAFF. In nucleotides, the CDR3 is TGCGCCAGCAGCTCCGTTGGCCCCCATGAAGCTTTCTTT.

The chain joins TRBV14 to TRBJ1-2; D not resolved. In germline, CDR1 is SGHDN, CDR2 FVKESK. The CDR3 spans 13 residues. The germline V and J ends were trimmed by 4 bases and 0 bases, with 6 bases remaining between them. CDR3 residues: CASSLGANYGYTF. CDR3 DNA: TGTGCCAGCAGCCTGGGCGCTAACTATGGCTACACCTTC.

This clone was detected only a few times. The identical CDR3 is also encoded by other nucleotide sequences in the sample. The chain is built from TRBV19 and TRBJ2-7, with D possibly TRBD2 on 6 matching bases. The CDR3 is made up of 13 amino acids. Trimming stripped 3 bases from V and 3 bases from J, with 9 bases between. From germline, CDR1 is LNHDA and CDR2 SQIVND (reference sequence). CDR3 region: CASSILGGYEQYF. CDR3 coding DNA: TGTGCCAGTAGTATTCTCGGGGGCTACGAGCAGTACTTC.

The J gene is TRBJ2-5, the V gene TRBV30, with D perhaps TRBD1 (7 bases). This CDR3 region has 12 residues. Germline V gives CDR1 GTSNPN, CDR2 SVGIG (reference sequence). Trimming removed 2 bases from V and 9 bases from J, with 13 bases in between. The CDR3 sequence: CAWSNQGEAQYF. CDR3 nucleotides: TGTGCCTGGAGTAACCAGGGGGAGGCCCAGTACTTC.

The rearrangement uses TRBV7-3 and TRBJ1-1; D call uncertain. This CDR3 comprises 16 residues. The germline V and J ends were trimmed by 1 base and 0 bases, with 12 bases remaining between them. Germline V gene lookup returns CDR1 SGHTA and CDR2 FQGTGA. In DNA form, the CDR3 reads TGTGCCAGCAGCTTAAATGGGAGGGTTTTGAACACTGAAGCTTTCTTT. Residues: CASSLNGRVLNTEAFF.

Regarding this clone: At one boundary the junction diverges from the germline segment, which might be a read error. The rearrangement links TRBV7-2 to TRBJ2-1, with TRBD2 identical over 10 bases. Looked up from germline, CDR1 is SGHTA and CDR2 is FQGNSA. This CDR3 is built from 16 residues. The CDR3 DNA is TGTGCCAGCAGTTTAGTAGCTAGCGGGGGACGCAGGGAGCAGTTCTTC. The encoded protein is CASSLVASGGRREQFF.

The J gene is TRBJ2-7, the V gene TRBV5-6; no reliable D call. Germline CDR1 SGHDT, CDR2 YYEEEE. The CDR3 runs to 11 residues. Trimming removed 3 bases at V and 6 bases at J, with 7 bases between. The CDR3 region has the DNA TGTGCCAGCAGCTCGTTCGCCGAGCAGTACTTC. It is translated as CASSSFAEQYF.